These 15 T cell receptor beta chains share one sample of origin, sequenced in a study of T cell repertoires in cytomegalovirus infection. MiXCR, applied by TCRdb to the reads, yields one record per CDR3 protein. There are approximately 730,000 distinct CDR3 sequences in the sample; roughly 28% occur only once, and around 13% lies in the top ten. No antigen has been identified for these receptors. Material: cultured CD8+ T cells from PBMCs, obtained from culture after CMV antigen stimulation. The origin of the receptors is a human donor in good health (CMV status not recorded). Some clones in this sample may be carry-over from other donors' samples.

This clonotype has more than one count but fewer than ten. The CDR3 coding sequence is TGTGCCAGCATGAGGACTAGCGGGGGGAATGAGCAGTTCTTC. Translation gives CASMRTSGGNEQFF. The gene calls are TRBV6-1 and TRBJ2-1; 14 bases agree with TRBD2. V dropped 7 bases and J dropped 7; count of bases not matched to a gene: 3. Germline lookup yields CDR1 MNHNS and CDR2 SASEGT. This CDR3 has 14 residues.

The V and J genes are TRBV3-1 and TRBJ2-2; D tentatively fits TRBD1 or TRBD2 (6 bases each). The CDR3 runs 15 residues. V was clipped by 3 bases and J by 3 bases, with 11 bases between them. Germline CDR1 reads LGHDT; CDR2 reads YNNKEL (reference sequence). The CDR3 reads CASSQAEGDTGELFF. The CDR3 bases are TGTGCCAGCAGCCAGGCGGAGGGGGACACCGGGGAGCTGTTTTTT.

This chain joins TRBV19 and TRBJ2-1; 10 nucleotides align to TRBD2. CDR1 LNHDA and CDR2 SQIVND come from the germline V gene (reference sequence). The CDR3 extends over 19 amino acids. The junction had 12 bases not matched to a gene; V was cut back by 0 bases and J by 4 bases. The DNA for the CDR3 is TGTGCCAGTAGTATAGACCCCCTCATAGCGGGGGGAAGATACAATGAGCAGTTCTTC. Its protein product is CASSIDPLIAGGRYNEQFF.

V usage is TRBV6-6 and J usage is TRBJ1-2, with D uncertain. V lost 6 bases and J 2 bases, leaving 19 bases between the germline ends. CDR3 length: 16 amino acids. CDR1 and CDR2 from the germline V gene are MNHNY and SVGAGI (reference sequence). In DNA, the CDR3 is TGTGCCAGCAGGGACTCGGTTACATTTGGGAACTATGGCTACACCTTC. Its translation is CASRDSVTFGNYGYTF.

This clonotype was seen a single time. The gene calls are TRBV27 and TRBJ2-7; D uncertain. The V end was cut by 7 bases, the J end by 1 base, with 5 bases between. CDR1 MNHEY and CDR2 SMNVEV come from the germline V gene (reference sequence). The CDR3 extends over 11 amino acids. In nucleotides, the CDR3 is TGTGCCAGCATAGGATCCTACGAGCAGTACTTC. It specifies CASIGSYEQYF.

The rearrangement links TRBV20-1 to TRBJ2-2; D is uncertain. The germline V gene has CDR1 DFQATT and CDR2 SNEGSKA (reference sequence). Trimming cost V 3 bases and J 3 bases, with 14 bases left between them. The CDR3 covers 15 residues. The CDR3 spells CSAREPGSYTGELFF. The CDR3 nucleotides are TGCAGTGCTAGGGAACCTGGCAGCTACACCGGGGAGCTGTTTTTT.

This clonotype was counted at least ten times. V is TRBV7-6 and J is TRBJ2-5; D perhaps matches TRBD1 (6 bases). Germline loops: CDR1 SGHVS, CDR2 FNYEAQ. The CDR3 sequence is 15 residues long. The germline V and J ends were trimmed by 0 bases and 7 bases, with 15 bases remaining between them. CDR3: CASSLAQGHPRTQYF. CDR3 nucleotides: TGTGCCAGCAGCTTAGCACAGGGACATCCAAGGACCCAGTACTTC. The variable domain in full, completed from reference TRBV7-6 and TRBJ2-5, reads GAGVSQSPRYKVTKRGQDVALRCDPISGHVSLYWYRQALGQGPEFLTYFNYEAQQDKSGLPNDRFSAERPEGSISTLTIQRTEQRDSAMYRCASSLAQGHPRTQYFGPGTRLLVL.

The V call is TRBV6-5, the J call TRBJ2-4; D might be TRBD1 or TRBD2, each matching 5 bases. The germline V gene encodes CDR1 MNHEY and CDR2 SVGAGI. This CDR3 region has 11 residues. Trimming removed 2 bases from V and 9 bases from J, with 5 bases in between. Written as DNA, the CDR3 is TGTGCCAGCAGTTACGGGGGCATTCAGTACTTC. It codes for CASSYGGIQYF.

This clonotype was found a few times. The gene calls are TRBV4-1 and TRBJ2-2, with 9 bases matching TRBD1. V lost 0 bases, J lost 5 bases, and 7 bases stayed unmatched. Germline V gene sequence: CDR1 MGHRA, CDR2 YSYEKL. This CDR3 has 17 residues. CDR3 in amino acids: CASSQDPGQGITGELFF. CDR3 in DNA: TGCGCCAGCAGCCAAGATCCGGGACAGGGTATTACCGGGGAGCTGTTTTTT.

Only a few counts were recorded for this clonotype. This chain joins TRBV4-1 and TRBJ2-7, with D unclear. The CDR3 length is 13 residues. Per the germline V gene, CDR1 is MGHRA and CDR2 is YSYEKL. Trimming pared 1 base from V and 7 bases from J, leaving 11 bases between. The CDR3 is CASSQGVGLEQYF. CDR3 nucleotides: TGCGCCAGCAGCCAAGGAGTGGGCCTGGAGCAGTACTTC.

This clonotype was detected a few times. This chain joins TRBV5-6 and TRBJ2-3, with D hard to call. CDR1 SGHDT and CDR2 YYEEEE come from the germline V gene. This CDR3 contains 15 residues. V lost 3 bases and J 1 base, leaving 12 bases between the germline ends. The DNA for the CDR3 is TGTGCCAGCAGCTCACCTCTAGTAGGCACAGATACGCAGTATTTT. Protein: CASSSPLVGTDTQYF. Based on the CDR3 plus reference TRBV5-6 and TRBJ2-3, the full variable domain is DAGVTQSPTHLIKTRGQQVTLRCSPKSGHDTVSWYQQALGQGPQFIFQYYEEEERQRGNFPDRFSGHQFPNYSSELNVNALLLGDSALYLCASSSPLVGTDTQYFGPGTRLTVL.

This rearrangement joins TRBV2 to TRBJ1-1; D gene uncertain. CDR1 and CDR2 from the germline V gene are SNHLY and FYNNEI. The CDR3 runs 10 residues. The CDR3 nucleotides are TGTATAGGGTTGAACACTGAAGCTTTCTTT. It specifies CIGLNTEAFF.

A few counts support this clonotype. The rearrangement joins TRBV18 to TRBJ1-1, with D perhaps TRBD1 (6 bases). CDR1 is KGHSH and CDR2 is LQKENI in the germline V gene. The CDR3 contains 17 residues. Deletions cut 3 bases from V and 8 bases from J, with 25 bases between. The CDR3 coding sequence is TGTGCCAGCTCACCGTCAGATCGGACAGCCTTATCCTCCGAAGCTTTCTTT. Amino acids: CASSPSDRTALSSEAFF.

This clonotype has just one count. The genes are TRBV24-1 and TRBJ2-1; no clear D. This CDR3 comprises 14 residues. V was pared by 6 bases and J by 0 bases, with 8 bases between. In germline, CDR1 is KGHDR, CDR2 SFDVKD. CDR3: CATSTWGSYNEQFF. The CDR3 DNA reads TGTGCCACCAGTACATGGGGCTCCTACAATGAGCAGTTCTTC.

The chain links TRBV12-3 or TRBV12-4 to TRBJ1-2; D is uncertain. The V gene lost 1 base and the J gene lost 3 bases, with 15 bases spanning the gap. This CDR3 has 16 amino acids. The CDR3 loop reads CASSLDSTAHYYGYTF. The CDR3 bases are TGTGCCAGCAGTTTAGATTCGACCGCTCATTACTATGGCTACACCTTC.